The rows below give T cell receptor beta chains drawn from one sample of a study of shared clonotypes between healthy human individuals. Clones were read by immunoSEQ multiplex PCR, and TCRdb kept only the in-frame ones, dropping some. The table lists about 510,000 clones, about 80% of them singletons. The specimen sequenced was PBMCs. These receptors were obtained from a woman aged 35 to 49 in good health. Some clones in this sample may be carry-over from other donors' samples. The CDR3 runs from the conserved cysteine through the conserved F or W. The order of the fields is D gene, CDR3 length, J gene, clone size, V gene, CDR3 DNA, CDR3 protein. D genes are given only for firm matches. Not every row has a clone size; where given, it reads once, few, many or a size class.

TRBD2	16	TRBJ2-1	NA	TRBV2	TGTGCCAGCAGTGAACGGGGCGGGAGACAACACAATGAGCAGTTCTTC	CASSERGGRQHNEQFF
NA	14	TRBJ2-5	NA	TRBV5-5	TGTGCCAGCAGCTTGGCCGGAGGGGTAGAGACCCAGTACTTC	CASSLAGGVETQYF
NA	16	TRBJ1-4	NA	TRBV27	TGTGCCAGCAGTAAGGGGGGCCTACGAACTAATGAAAAACTGTTTTTT	CASSKGGLRTNEKLFF
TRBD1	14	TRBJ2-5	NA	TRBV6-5	TGTGCCAGCCGAGACAGGGTGTCCCAAGAGACCCAGTACTTC	CASRDRVSQETQYF
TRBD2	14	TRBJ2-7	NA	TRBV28	TGTGCCAGCACTTGGAGCGGGAGTATCTACGAGCAGTACTTC	CASTWSGSIYEQYF
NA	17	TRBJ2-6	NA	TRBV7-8	TGTGCCACCCGGGTGACAACCGCTTACTCTGGGGCCAACGTCCTGACTTTC	CATRVTTAYSGANVLTF
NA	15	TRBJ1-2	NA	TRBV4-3	TGCGCCAGCAGCCAAGTGGACAGCCGGAACTATGGCTACACCTTC	CASSQVDSRNYGYTF
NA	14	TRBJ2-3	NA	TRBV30	TGTGCCTGGAGTGTATCCCGGCCTACAGATACGCAGTATTTT	CAWSVSRPTDTQYF
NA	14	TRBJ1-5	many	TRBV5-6	TGTGCCAGCAGCTTGGGGCCGGGAGAACAGCCCCAGCATTTT	CASSLGPGEQPQHF
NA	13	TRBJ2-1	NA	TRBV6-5	TGTGCCAGCAGTTACGCTAGTTCGAATGAGCAGTTCTTC	CASSYASSNEQFF
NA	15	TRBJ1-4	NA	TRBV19	TGTGCCAGTAGTATTCAGATTGCAACTAATGAAAAACTGTTTTTT	CASSIQIATNEKLFF
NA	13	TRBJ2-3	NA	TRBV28	TGTGCCAGCAGCCCCCAGGGGCCAGATACGCAGTATTTT	CASSPQGPDTQYF
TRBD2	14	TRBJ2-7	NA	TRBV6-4	TGTGCCAGCATGGCGGGGGAGGGATTCTACGAGCAGTACTTC	CASMAGEGFYEQYF
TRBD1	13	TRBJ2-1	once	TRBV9	TGTGCCAGCAGCGGGGGACAGATCAATGAGCAGTTCTTC	CASSGGQINEQFF
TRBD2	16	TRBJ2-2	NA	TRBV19	TGTGCCAGTAAACTAGCGGGATTTACGGTTCCCGGGGAGCTGTTTTTT	CASKLAGFTVPGELFF
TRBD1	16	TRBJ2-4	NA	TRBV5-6	TGTGCCAGCAGCGTAGACAGGGGACTAGCCAAAAACATTCAGTACTTC	CASSVDRGLAKNIQYF
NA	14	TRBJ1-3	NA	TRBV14	TGTGCCAGCAGCCAATCCGGGTCCGGAAACACCATATATTTT	CASSQSGSGNTIYF